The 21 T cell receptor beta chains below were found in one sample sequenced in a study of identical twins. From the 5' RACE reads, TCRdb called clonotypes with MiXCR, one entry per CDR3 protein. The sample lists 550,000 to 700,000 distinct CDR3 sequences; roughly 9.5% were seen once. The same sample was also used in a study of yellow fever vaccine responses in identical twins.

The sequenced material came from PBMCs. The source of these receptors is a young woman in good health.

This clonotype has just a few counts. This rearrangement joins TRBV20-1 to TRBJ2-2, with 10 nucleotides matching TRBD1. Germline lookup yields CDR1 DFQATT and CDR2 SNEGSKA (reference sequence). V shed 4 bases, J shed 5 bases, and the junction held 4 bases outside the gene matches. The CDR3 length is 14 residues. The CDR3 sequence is CSANRDRGTGELFF. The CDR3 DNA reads TGCAGTGCTAACCGGGACAGGGGAACCGGGGAGCTGTTTTTT.

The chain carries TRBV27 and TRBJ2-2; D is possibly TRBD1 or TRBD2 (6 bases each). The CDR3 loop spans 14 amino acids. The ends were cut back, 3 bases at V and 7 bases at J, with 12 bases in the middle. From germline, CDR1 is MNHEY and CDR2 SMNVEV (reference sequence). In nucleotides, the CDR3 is TGTGCCAGCAGTTTGGGCAGGGGAGGCGGGGAGCTGTTTTTT. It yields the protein CASSLGRGGGELFF.

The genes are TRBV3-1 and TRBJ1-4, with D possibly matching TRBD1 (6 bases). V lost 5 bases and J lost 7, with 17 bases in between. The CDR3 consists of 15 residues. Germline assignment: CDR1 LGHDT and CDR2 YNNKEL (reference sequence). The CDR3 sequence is CASSYSGGRGEKLFF. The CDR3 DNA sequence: TGTGCCAGCAGCTACAGCGGGGGGCGCGGTGAAAAACTGTTTTTT. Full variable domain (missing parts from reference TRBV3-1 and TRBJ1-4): DTAVSQTPKYLVTQMGNDKSIKCEQNLGHDTMYWYKQDSKKFLKIMFSYNNKELIINETVPNRFSPKSPDKAHLNLHINSLELGDSAVYFCASSYSGGRGEKLFFGSGTQLSVL.

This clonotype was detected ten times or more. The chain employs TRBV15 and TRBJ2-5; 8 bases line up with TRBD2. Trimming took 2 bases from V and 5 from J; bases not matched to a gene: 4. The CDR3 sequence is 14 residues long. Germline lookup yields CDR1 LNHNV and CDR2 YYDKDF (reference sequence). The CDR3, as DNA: TGTGCCACCAGCAGACTAGCGGGTGGCGAGACCCAGTACTTC. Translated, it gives CATSRLAGGETQYF.

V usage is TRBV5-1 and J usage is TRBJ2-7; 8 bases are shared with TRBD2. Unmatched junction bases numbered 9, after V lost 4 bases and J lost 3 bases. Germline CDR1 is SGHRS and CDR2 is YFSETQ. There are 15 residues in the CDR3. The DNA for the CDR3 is TGCGCCAGCAGCACGGGACTAGATAAGAACTACGAGCAGTACTTC. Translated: CASSTGLDKNYEQYF.

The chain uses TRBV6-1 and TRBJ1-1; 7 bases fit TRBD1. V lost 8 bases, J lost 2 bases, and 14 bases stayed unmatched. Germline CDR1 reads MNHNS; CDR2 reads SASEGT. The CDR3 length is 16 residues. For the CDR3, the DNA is TGTGCCAGCCTAACACTGAGGGGGCAGGGAAACACTGAAGCTTTCTTT. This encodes CASLTLRGQGNTEAFF.

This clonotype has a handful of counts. CDR3: CASSDMIRANGNTIYF. The CDR3 DNA reads as TGTGCCAGCAGCGATATGATAAGGGCTAATGGAAACACCATATATTTT. This sequence joins TRBV5-6 and TRBJ1-3; D uncertain. V lost 4 bases and J 3 bases, leaving 17 bases between the germline ends. Germline CDR1 and CDR2: SGHDT and YYEEEE. The CDR3 consists of 16 residues.

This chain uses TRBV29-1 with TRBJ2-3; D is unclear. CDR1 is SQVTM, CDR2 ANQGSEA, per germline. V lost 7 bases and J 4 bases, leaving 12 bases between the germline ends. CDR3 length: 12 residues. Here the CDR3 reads CSAPLAPDTQYF. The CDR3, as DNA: TGCAGCGCCCCCCTGGCCCCAGATACGCAGTATTTT.

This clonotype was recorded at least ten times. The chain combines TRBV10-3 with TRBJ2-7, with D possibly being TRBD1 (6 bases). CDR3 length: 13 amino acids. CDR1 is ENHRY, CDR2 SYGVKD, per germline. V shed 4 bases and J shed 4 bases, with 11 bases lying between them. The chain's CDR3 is CAISAGGPYEQYF. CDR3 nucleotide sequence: TGTGCCATCAGTGCTGGGGGCCCATACGAGCAGTACTTC.

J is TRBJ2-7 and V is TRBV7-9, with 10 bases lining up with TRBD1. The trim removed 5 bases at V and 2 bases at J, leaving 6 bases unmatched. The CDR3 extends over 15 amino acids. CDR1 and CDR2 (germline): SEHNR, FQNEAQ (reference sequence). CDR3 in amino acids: CASSKMDRGAYEQYF. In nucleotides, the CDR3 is TGTGCCAGCAGCAAAATGGACAGGGGGGCCTACGAGCAGTACTTC.

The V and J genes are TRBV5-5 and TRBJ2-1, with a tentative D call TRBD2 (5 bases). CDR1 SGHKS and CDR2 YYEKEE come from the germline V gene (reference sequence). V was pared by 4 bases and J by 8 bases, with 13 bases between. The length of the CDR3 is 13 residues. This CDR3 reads CASSAGLWDEQFF. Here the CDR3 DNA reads TGTGCCAGCAGCGCGGGCCTCTGGGATGAGCAGTTCTTC.

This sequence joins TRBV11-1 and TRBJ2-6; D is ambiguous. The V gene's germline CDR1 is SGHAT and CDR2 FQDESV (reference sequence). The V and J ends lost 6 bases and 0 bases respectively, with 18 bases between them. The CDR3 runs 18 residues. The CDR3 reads CASSPPIRASSGANVLTF. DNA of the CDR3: TGTGCCAGCAGTCCCCCCATCCGGGCAAGCTCTGGGGCCAACGTCCTGACTTTC. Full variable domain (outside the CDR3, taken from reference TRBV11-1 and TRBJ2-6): EAEVAQSPRYKITEKSQAVAFWCDPISGHATLYWYRQILGQGPELLVQFQDESVVDDSQLPKDRFSAERLKGVDSTLKIQPAELGDSAMYLCASSPPIRASSGANVLTFGAGSRLTVL.

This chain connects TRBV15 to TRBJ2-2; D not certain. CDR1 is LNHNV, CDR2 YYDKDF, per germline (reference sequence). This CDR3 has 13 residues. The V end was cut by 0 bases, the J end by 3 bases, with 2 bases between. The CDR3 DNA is TGTGCCACCAGCAGAGATTACACCGGGGAGCTGTTTTTT. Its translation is CATSRDYTGELFF. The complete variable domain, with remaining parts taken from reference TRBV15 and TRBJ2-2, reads DAMVIQNPRYQVTQFGKPVTLSCSQTLNHNVMYWYQQKSSQAPKLLFHYYDKDFNNEADTPDNFQSRRPNTSFCFLDIRSPGLGDTAMYLCATSRDYTGELFFGEGSRLTVL.

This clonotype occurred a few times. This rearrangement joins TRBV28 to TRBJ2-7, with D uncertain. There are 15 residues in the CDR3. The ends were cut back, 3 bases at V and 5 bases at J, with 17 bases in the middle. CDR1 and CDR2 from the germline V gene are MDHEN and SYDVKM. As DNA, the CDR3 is TGTGCCAGCAGTTTGCCTAAAGGGTTCCGCGACGAGCAGTACTTC. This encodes CASSLPKGFRDEQYF. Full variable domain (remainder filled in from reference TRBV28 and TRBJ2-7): DVKVTQSSRYLVKRTGEKVFLECVQDMDHENMFWYRQDPGLGLRLIYFSYDVKMKEKGDIPEGYSVSREKKERFSLILESASTNQTSMYLCASSLPKGFRDEQYFGPGTRLTVT.

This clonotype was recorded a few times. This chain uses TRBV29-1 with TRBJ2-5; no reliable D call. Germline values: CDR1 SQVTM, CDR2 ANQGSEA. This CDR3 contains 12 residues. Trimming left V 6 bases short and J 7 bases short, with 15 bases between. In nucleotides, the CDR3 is TGCAGCGTCCGTGTGGTGGGTGGGACCCAGTACTTC. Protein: CSVRVVGGTQYF.

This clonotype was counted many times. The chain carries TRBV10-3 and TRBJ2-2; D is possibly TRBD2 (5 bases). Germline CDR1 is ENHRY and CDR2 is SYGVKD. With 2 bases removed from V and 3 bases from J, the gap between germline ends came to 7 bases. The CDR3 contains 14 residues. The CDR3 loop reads CAISEKRDTGELFF. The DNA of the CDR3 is TGTGCCATCAGTGAGAAGAGGGACACCGGGGAGCTGTTTTTT.

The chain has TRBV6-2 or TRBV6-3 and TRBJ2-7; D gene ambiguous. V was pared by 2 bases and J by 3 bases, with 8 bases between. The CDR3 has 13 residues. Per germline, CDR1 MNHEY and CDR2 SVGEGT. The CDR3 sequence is CASSYGPNYEQYF. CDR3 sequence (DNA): TGTGCCAGCAGTTACGGTCCAAACTACGAGCAGTACTTC.

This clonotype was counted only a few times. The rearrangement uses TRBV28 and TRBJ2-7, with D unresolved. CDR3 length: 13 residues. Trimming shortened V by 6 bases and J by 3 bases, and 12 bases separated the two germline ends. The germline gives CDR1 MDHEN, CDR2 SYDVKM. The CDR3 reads CASRSGPFYEQYF. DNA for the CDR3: TGTGCCAGCAGATCAGGCCCATTCTACGAGCAGTACTTC.

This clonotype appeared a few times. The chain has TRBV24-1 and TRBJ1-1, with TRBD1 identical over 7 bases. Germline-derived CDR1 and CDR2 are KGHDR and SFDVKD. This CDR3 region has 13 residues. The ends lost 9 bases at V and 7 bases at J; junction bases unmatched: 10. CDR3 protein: CATGFLTGSEAFF. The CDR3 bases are TGTGCCACCGGATTCTTGACAGGGAGTGAAGCTTTCTTT.

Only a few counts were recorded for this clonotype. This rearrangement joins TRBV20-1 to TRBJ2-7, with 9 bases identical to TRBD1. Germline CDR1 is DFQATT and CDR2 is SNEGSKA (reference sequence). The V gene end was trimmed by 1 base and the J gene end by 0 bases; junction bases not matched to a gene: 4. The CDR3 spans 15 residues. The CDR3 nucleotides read TGCAGTGCTAGAGCCGGGACAGGGAGCTCCTACGAGCAGTACTTC. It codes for CSARAGTGSSYEQYF.

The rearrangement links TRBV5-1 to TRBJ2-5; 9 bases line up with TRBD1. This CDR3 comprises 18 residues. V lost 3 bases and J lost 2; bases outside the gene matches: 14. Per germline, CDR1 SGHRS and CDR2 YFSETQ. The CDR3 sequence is CASSSPGRDRVIQETQYF. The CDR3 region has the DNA TGCGCCAGCAGCTCTCCCGGCAGGGACAGGGTGATACAAGAGACCCAGTACTTC.